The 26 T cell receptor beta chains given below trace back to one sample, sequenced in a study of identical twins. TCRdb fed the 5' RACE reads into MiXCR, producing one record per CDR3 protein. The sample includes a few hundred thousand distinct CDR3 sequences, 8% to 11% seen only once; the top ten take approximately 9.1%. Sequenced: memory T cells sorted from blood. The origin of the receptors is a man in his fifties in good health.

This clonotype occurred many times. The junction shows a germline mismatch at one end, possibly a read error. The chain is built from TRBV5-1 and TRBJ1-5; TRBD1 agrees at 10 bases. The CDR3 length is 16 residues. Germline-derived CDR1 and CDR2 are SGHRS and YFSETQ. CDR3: CASSQGTGDSNQLQHF. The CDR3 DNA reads TGCGCCAGCAGCCAAGGGACAGGGGATAGCAATCAGCTCCAGCATTTT.

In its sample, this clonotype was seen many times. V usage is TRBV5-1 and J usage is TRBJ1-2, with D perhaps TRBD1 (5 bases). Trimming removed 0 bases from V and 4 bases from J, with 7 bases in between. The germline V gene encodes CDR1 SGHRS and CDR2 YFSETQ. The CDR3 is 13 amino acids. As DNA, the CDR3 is TGCGCCAGCAGCTTGGCCGACAGCTATGGCTACACCTTC. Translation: CASSLADSYGYTF.

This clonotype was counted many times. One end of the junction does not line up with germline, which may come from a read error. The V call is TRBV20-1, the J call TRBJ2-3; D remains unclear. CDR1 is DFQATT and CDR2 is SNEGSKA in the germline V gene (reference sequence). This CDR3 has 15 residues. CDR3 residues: CSARDPGSTTDTQYF. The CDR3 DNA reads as TGCAGTGCCAGAGACCCCGGCAGCACCACAGATACGCAGTATTTT.

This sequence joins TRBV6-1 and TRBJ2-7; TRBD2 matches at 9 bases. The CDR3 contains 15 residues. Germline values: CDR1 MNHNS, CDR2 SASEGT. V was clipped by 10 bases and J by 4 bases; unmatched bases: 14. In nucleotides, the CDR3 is TGTGCCACCAGGGTTTCAGCGGGAGGTTGGTACGAGCAGTACTTC. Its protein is CATRVSAGGWYEQYF.

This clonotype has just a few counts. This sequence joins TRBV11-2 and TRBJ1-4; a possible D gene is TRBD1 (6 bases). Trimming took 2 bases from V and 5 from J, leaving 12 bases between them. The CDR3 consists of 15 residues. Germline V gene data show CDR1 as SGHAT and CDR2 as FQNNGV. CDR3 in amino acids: CASSLSSGTNEKLFF. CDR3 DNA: TGTGCCAGCAGCTTATCGTCGGGGACAAATGAAAAACTGTTTTTT.

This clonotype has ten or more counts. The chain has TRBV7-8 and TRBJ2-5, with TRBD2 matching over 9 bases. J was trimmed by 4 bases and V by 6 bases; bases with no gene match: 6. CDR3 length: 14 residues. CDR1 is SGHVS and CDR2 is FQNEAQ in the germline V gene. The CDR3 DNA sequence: TGTGCCAGCAGGCTTAGCGGGAGATCAGAGACCCAGTACTTC. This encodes CASRLSGRSETQYF.

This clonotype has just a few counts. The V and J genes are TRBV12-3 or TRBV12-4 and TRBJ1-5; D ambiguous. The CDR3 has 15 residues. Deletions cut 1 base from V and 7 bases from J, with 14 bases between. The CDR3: CASSLGQAAGQPQHF. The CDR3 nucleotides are TGTGCCAGCAGTTTAGGCCAGGCTGCGGGGCAGCCCCAGCATTTT.

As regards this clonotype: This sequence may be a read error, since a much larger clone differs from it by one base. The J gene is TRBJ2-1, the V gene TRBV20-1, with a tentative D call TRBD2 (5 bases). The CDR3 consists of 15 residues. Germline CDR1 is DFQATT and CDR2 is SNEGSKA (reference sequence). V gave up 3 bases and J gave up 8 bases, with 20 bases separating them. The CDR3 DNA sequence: TGCAGTGCTAGTAAAGGGCATGGAGGTAACCATGAGCAGTTCTTC. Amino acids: CSASKGHGGNHEQFF.

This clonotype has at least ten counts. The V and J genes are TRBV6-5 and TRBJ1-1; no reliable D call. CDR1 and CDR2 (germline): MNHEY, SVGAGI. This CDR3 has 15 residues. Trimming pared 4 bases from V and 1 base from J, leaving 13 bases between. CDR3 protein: CASSLPGGQNTEAFF. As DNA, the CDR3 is TGTGCCAGCAGTTTACCTGGAGGGCAGAACACTGAAGCTTTCTTT.

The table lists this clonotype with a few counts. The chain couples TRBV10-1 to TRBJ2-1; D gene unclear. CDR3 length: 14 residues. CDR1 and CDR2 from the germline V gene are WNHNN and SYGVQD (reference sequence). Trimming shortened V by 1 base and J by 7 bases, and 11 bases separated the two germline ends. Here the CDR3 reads CASSEFTSLNEQFF. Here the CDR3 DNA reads TGCGCCAGCAGTGAGTTTACATCTTTGAATGAGCAGTTCTTC.

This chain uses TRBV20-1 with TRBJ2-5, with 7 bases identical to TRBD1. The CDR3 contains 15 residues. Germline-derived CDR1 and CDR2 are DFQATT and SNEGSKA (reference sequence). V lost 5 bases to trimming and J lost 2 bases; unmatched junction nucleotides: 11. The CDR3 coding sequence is TGCAGTGCTTCTCTACCGGGACAGCGTCAAGAGACCCAGTACTTC. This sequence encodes CSASLPGQRQETQYF.

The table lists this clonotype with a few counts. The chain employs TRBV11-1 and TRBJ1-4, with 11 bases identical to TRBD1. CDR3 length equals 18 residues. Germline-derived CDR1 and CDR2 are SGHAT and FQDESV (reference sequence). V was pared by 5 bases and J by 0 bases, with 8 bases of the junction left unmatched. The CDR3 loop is CASSPWTGGITTNEKLFF. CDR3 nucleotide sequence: TGTGCCAGCAGCCCGTGGACAGGGGGCATCACAACTAATGAAAAACTGTTTTTT.

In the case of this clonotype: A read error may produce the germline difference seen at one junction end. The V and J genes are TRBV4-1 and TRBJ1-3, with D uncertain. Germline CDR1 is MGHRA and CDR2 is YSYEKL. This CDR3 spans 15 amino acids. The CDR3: CACSPQTVSGNTIYF. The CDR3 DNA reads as TGCGCCTGCAGCCCACAAACAGTGTCCGGAAACACCATATATTTT.

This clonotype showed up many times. The CDR3 here is CSVVGLAGVPYEQYF. The CDR3 DNA reads as TGCAGCGTGGTCGGACTAGCGGGAGTGCCCTACGAGCAGTACTTC. This chain joins TRBV29-1 and TRBJ2-7, with 13 positions matching TRBD2. The CDR3 contains 15 residues. J lost 2 bases, V lost 6 bases, and 7 bases had no gene match. The V gene's germline CDR1 is SQVTM and CDR2 ANQGSEA.

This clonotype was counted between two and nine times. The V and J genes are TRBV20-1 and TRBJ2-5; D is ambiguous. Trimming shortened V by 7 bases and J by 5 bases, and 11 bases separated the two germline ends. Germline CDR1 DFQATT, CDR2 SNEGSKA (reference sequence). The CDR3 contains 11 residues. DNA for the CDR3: TGCAGTGGGCATCGGTGGGAGACCCAGTACTTC. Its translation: CSGHRWETQYF.

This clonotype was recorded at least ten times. The CDR3 is CATSSPVSSNYGYTF. In nucleotides, the CDR3 is TGTGCCACCAGCAGTCCAGTTTCGTCAAACTATGGCTACACCTTC. The V gene is TRBV15, the J gene TRBJ1-2, with D unclear. Germline CDR1 reads LNHNV; CDR2 reads YYDKDF (reference sequence). V shed 3 bases and J shed 2 bases, with 13 bases lying between them. This CDR3 comprises 15 residues.

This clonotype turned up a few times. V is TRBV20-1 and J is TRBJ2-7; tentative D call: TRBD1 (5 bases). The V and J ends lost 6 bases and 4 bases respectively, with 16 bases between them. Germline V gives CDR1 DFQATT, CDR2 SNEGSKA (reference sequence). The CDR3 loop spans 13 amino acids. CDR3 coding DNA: TGCAGTGCGCCCGCGGCAGGGTCGTACGAGCAGTACTTC. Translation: CSAPAAGSYEQYF.

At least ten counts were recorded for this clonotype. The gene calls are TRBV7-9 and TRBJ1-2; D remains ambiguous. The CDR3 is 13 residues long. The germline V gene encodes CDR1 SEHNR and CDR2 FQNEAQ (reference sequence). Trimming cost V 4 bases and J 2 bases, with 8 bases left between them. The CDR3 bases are TGTGCCAGCAGCTCCTCAGAAAACTATGGCTACACCTTC. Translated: CASSSSENYGYTF.

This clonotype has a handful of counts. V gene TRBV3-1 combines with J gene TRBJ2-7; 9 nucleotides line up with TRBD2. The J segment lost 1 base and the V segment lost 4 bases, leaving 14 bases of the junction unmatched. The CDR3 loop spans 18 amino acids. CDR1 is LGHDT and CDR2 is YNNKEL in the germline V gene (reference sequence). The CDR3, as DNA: TGTGCCAGCAGCCGCGGGGTGCTGAGTAGCGGGGGATCCTACGAGCAGTACTTC. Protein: CASSRGVLSSGGSYEQYF.

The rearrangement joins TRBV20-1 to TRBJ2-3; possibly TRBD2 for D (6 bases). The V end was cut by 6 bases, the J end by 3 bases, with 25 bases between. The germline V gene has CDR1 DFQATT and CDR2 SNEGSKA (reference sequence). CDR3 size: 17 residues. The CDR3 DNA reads TGCAGTGCCCTTCCGCAACCGGGACTCTCTGGGACAGATACGCAGTATTTT. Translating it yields CSALPQPGLSGTDTQYF.

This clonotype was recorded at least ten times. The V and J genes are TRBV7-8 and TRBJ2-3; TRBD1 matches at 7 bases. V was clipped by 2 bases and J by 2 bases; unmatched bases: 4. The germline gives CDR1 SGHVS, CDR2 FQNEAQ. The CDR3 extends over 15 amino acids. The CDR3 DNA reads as TGTGCCAGCAGCTTACTAGGGGGCGTCACAGATACGCAGTATTTT. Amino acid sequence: CASSLLGGVTDTQYF.

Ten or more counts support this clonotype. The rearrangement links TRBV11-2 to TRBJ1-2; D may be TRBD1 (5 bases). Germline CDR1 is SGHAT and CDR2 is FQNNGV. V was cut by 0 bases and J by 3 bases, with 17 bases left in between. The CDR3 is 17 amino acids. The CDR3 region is CASSLDGGTSLYYGYTF. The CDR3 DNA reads TGTGCCAGCAGCTTAGATGGGGGGACTAGTCTTTACTATGGCTACACCTTC.

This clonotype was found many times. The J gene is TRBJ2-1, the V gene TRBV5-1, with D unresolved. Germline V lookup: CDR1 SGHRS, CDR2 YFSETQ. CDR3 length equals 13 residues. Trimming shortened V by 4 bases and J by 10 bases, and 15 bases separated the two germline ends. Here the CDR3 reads CASSPRVYTEQFF. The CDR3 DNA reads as TGCGCCAGCAGCCCTAGAGTTTACACCGAGCAGTTCTTC.

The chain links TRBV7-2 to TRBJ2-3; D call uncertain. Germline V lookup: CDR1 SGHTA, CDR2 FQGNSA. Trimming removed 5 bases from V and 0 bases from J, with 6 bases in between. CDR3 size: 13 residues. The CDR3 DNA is TGTGCCAGCAGCCTGATTAGCACAGATACGCAGTATTTT. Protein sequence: CASSLISTDTQYF.

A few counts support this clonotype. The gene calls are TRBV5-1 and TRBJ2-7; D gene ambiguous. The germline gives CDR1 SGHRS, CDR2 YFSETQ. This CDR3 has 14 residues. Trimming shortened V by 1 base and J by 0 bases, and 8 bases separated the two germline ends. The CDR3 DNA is TGCGCCAGCAGCTTGTTTCCCGGCTCCTACGAGCAGTACTTC. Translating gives CASSLFPGSYEQYF.

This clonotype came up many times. The CDR3 sequence: CASSAGLAGGRINEQFF. DNA for the CDR3: TGCGCCAGCAGCGCTGGACTAGCGGGGGGCCGGATCAATGAGCAGTTCTTC. The rearrangement joins TRBV5-1 to TRBJ2-1; 14 bases match TRBD2. The CDR3 extends over 17 amino acids. CDR1 and CDR2 from the germline V gene are SGHRS and YFSETQ. The J segment lost 6 bases and the V segment lost 4 bases, leaving 9 bases of the junction unmatched.